Sequencing of this T cell receptor beta chain was carried out in a study of cytomegalovirus exposure and HLA in healthy donors (dated by TCRdb to the late 2010s). Background for the entire study: An earlier analysis of roughly 500 of the donors reported approximately 300 Gb of sequence data and 95 million to 130 million unique TCR beta sequences obtained from about 170 million T cells. Besides the first cohort of under 700 subjects, a separate validation cohort made up of 120 different subjects was used. HLA typing included class I and class II loci at four-digit resolution. A later analysis re-examined previously published TCR beta repertoires from 500 to 700 donors and added high-resolution HLA genotyping to investigate patterns of TCR occurrence. Of the 300 to 500 genotyped donors, roughly 76% were placed in the genetic ancestry cluster associated with self-reported Caucasian donors. All discovery cohort repertoires had been generated using a single sequencing platform. Among a few hundred genotyped donors of the cohort, an average of about 240,000 unique TCR beta nucleotide sequences were sequenced per donor, roughly 20% of them non-productive. Donor age, sex, ethnicity and CMV serostatus were compiled alongside the repertoire data. The T cell repertoires of 666 subjects were profiled by immunosequencing and related to cytomegalovirus serostatus. Approximately 310 gigabases of sequencing data and tens of millions of unique TCR sequences were included in an early release covering 500 to 750 HLA-typed donors. The study aimed to test whether cataloging public T cell receptors could reveal signatures of past pathogen exposure. To predict cytomegalovirus infection status, the study combined high-throughput TCR immunosequencing, statistical association of individual TCRs with disease status, and machine learning. Typing coverage differed by locus: A, B, C, DRB1 and DQB1 were typed in roughly 620-630 donors, DQA1 in 522, DPA1 in 600 to 610, and DPB1 in around 490. A later genetic analysis used genome-wide SNP genotypes for about three fifths of the 666 donors, treating that subset as a discovery cohort. Roughly 5 DR-DQ haplotypes were handled as single units for association and clustering, since linkage in the cohort was strong. Rather than drawing on any new phenotypic data, the later analysis identified candidate immune exposures from TCR beta sequences and the way those sequences occurred across donors. In an earlier analysis of over 550 of the donors, high-throughput TCR beta sequencing was used to judge whether each TCR beta V gene segment behaved as functional or pseudogenic. Overall study outcomes, separate from this receptor: According to a later analysis, TCR association rates differed among HLA loci, with DRB1 alleles showing the most associated TCRs and HLA-C alleles showing the fewest. A further reported finding was that TCR beta sequences accurately predicted the HLA-A and HLA-B alleles for most subjects in the first cohort. When HLA alleles, especially DR and DQ, strongly co-occurred, TCR associations were difficult to assign to individual alleles. Several of the top co-occurrence clusters appeared to be linked to parvovirus B19, influenza, CMV and Epstein-Barr virus, according to a later analysis. The sequencing pipeline was judged likely to have produced a cluster of highly shared sequence variants as a technical artifact. Because HLA typing was unavailable for some donors at each locus, only the typed subset was used in association tests. According to a later genetic analysis, donors in an Asian-associated ancestry cluster had fewer N-insertions in productive TCRs than the roughly 670-donor mean. The study listed 170 or so TCR beta chains as associated with cytomegalovirus. In vitro tests confirmed that three of the cytomegalovirus-associated TCR beta chains recognize cytomegalovirus antigens. Correlated functional status among segregating V segments might reflect linkage disequilibrium, but an unknown experimental factor could not be ruled out. The authors suggested that the approach could potentially be generalized to other disease states and immunological phenotypes. A later analysis associated about 17,000 TCR beta sequences with specific HLA alleles at a false discovery rate of 0.05. Presence/absence analyses assumed roughly uniform sequencing depth across donors, an assumption that may not hold. In a later analysis, most CMV-associated TCR beta chains were found to appear HLA-restricted, with HLA associations seemingly driven largely by CMV exposure. Some IMGT-functional V segments, including TRBV6-2 and TRBV6-3, could not be told apart with the 87-base-pair reads, so those segments were excluded. In an earlier analysis of some 640 of the donors, most TCR beta V segments were observed in productive rearrangements about 90% or about 30% of the time, broadly matching IMGT annotations. The cohort was sequenced for TCR beta chains only, and without alpha or paired-chain data the features that could be detected were limited. The earlier analysis of fewer than 750 of the donors excluded seventeen rarely observed V segments, including chromosome 9 orphons, because counts were too low. Most TCR sequences were seen in very few donors, while some public TCRs were found in many individuals. CMV serostatus was the only immune exposure information available for the cohort. In a later analysis, HLA-associated TCR beta chains showed more clonal expansion and lower generation probabilities than non-associated chains that were equally common. The classifier was reported to diagnose cytomegalovirus status with high specificity and sensitivity in both the original and validation cohorts. A later genetic analysis associated a missense DCLRE1C variant with V-gene and J-gene trimming of TCR beta chains, and an independent cohort replicated the association.

The cohort consisted of 600 to 700 healthy bone marrow donors. At the time of sampling, all cohort members were nominally healthy, though unrecorded immune exposures were likely present. The donor was CMV seropositive and belonged to the group of more than 250 seropositive cohort members. A peripheral blood sample was provided by each donor, and peripheral blood mononuclear cells were used for TCR beta sequencing. Genomic DNA extraction from the blood cell samples was performed with the Qiagen DNeasy Blood Extraction Kit. The library was built by means of the immunoSEQ multiplex PCR assay. For the multiplex PCR, a mixture combining 60 forward primers for TCR Vbeta segments and 13 reverse primers for TCR Jbeta segments was used. The CDR3 region of rearranged TCR beta genes was amplified from genomic DNA with a multiplex PCR assay. Amplified TCR beta libraries were sequenced as 87-base-pair reads on the Illumina HiSeq System. In the authors' own workflow: In a later analysis, tens of millions of unique TCR beta chains were counted across the 650 to 750 repertoires, and roughly 11 million of these chains were shared by at least two donors. Raw reads were error-corrected and collapsed into unique sequences with a nearest-neighbor algorithm that merged closely related sequences to remove PCR and sequencing errors. Alignment of CDR3 sequences to IMGT reference sequences was used to assign V, D and J gene segments. For a sequence to be retained, a match of at least six nucleotides to both a V gene segment and a J gene segment was required. A rearrangement was called productive if the CDR3 had no stop codons and remained in frame with V and J, and every other rearrangement was called non-productive. CDR3 was defined by IMGT convention, running from the second conserved V-encoded cysteine to the conserved J-encoded phenylalanine. In an earlier analysis of approximately 500 of the donors, sequences lacking an unambiguous match to a single V gene segment were excluded. An earlier analysis of 587 of the donors classified V segments as functional when productive rearrangements were above 56.7% and as segregating when the standard deviation between donors was above 5%. A statistical classification framework was developed to diagnose cytomegalovirus status using the catalog of TCR beta chain sequences. A later analysis assigned V and J genes by comparing TCR nucleotide sequences with IMGT/GENE-DB human TR gene sequences. Using the TCRdist pipeline, a later analysis assigned CDR3 sequences along with most-parsimonious VDJ recombination scenarios. In a later analysis, every TCR beta chain was defined by the combination of its CDR3 amino acid sequence and its V-gene family, and reads without a unique V-gene family were dropped. A later analysis removed 550 to 650 highly shared, low-generation-probability nucleotide sequences to deal with suspected cross-contamination and a sequencing artifact. In a later analysis, a clonal expansion index was calculated for each public chain from normalized within-repertoire ranks of inferred template counts. A later analysis computed generation probabilities with a VDJ recombination model fitted to out-of-frame rearrangements, and checked the results against IGoR. Hypergeometric tests were used in a later analysis to score TCR-TCR, TCR-HLA and TCR-CMV co-occurrence, with a repertoire-size bias correction applied to the TCR pairs. In a later analysis, false discovery rates were estimated by permuting HLA or CMV assignments 20 times. In a later analysis, co-occurring TCRs were grouped using DBSCAN, and TCRdist sequence similarity was added for clustering within HLA-allele-positive subsets. Repertoires with fewer than 30,000 or more than 120,000 public chains, plus five repertoires with anomalous nucleotide sharing, were excluded from co-occurrence clustering. In its TCRdb copy, this immuneACCESS table keeps in-frame sequences only and misses some clones. Where compared with another copy, unresolved V genes explain less than half of these, and the others have no known cause. V, J and clone size are those of that table, while D and trimming were read from the DNA. This sample gives about 180,000 clones in total; 77% of them show up just once. More than 3.5% of the sample is taken by the ten largest.

Comments on this clone: Its antigen specificity is not known. Per-nucleotide qualities are absent, and no much larger clonotype sits a single base away.

Per the germline V gene, SGHTA is the CDR1 and FQGNSA is the CDR2. Inclusive of the bounding cysteine and phenylalanine, the CDR3 is 16 residues long. The sequence is cut down to CDR3 DNA, 48 bases in frame from base 1. Trimming accounts for 2 bases at V and 2 bases at J, while the number of junction bases matched to no gene is 5. The rearrangement joined TRBV7-2 to TRBJ1-2; 10 central bases correspond to TRBD1. What was sequenced was PBMCs. This sequence originates from a woman between 55 and 75 years old in good health and CMV-seropositive. The nucleotide sequence reads as follows: TGTGCCAGCAGCTTAACCCGACAGGGGGCGAACTATGGCTACACCTTC. This translates into CASSLTRQGANYGYTF.